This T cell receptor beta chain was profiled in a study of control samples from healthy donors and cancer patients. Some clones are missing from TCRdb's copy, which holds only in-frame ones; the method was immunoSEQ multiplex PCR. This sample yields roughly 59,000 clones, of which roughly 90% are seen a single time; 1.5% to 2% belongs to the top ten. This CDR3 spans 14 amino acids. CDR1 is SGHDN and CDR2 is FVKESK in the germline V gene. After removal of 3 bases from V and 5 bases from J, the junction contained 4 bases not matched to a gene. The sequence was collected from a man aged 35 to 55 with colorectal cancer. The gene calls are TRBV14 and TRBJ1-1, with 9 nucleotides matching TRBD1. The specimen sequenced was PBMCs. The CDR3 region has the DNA TGTGCCAGCAGCCAGCCCGGGACAGGGACTGAAGCTTTCTTT. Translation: CASSQPGTGTEAFF.